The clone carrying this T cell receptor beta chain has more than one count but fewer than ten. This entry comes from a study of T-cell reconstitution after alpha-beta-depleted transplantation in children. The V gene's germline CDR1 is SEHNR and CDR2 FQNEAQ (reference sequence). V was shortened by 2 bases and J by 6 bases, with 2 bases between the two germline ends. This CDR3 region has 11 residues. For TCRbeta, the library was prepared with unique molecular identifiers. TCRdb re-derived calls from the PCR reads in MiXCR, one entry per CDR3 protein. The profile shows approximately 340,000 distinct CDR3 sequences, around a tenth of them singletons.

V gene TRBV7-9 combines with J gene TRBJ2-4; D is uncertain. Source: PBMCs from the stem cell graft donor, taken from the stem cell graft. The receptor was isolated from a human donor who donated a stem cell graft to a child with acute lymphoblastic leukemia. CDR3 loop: CASSLRNIQYF. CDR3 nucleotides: TGTGCCAGCAGCTTAAGAAACATTCAGTACTTC.